In its sample, the clone carrying this T cell receptor (beta chain) was seen a few times. Its antigen is currently unknown. The sample originates from a study of naive and memory T cell subsets. Findings and limits, study-wide: From naive to CM, EM and EMRA, diversity decreased and Gini increased. Especially in CD8 cells, naive repertoires contained a few larger clonotypes, possibly CD45RA-re-expressing memory cells. Over 90% of naive TCR sequences appeared only once after error correction, unlike memory subsets.

The beta constant-region primer was an equimolar mix of two oligonucleotides covering TRBC1 and TRBC2. The ligated cDNA underwent four PCR rounds using SP2 and nested alpha and beta constant-region primers. A single record per CDR3 protein comes from TCRdb applying MiXCR to the UMI-ligation and nested PCR reads. The table has roughly 100,000 distinct CDR3 sequences, about 11% seen once; the top ten hold 0.13%. The sequence was obtained from a human donor in good health. Sample: naive CD4+ T cells from blood.

The CDR3 DNA reads TGCGCCAGCAGCTTAGCCGCGGGGGCCAACGTCCTGACTTTC. Amino acid sequence: CASSLAAGANVLTF. The chain employs TRBV5-1 and TRBJ2-6, with no clear D. The CDR3 length is 14 residues. V shed 2 bases and J shed 4 bases, with 7 bases lying between them. Germline CDR1 is SGHRS and CDR2 is YFSETQ.